This TCR beta chain was sequenced during a study of cytomegalovirus exposure and HLA in healthy donors. Study-wide results and limits: Reportedly, a later analysis found an Asian-associated ancestry cluster had fewer N-insertions than the approximately 670-donor mean.

Worth noting for this clone: Its antigen is as yet unknown.

Between the trimmed V and J ends, which lost 3 bases and 4 bases, there was a span of 12 bases. This CDR3 comprises 15 residues. Germline V CDR1 and CDR2: MRHNA, SNTAGT. It was with 60 Vbeta and 13 Jbeta primers that the PCR ran. Measured with immunoSEQ multiplex PCR; TCRdb has only the in-frame clones, and not every one. The repertoire holds about 150,000 clones, with around 80% as singletons. Material for sequencing was PBMCs. This TCR came from a young man in good health and CMV-seropositive. This rearrangement joins TRBV6-4 to TRBJ2-2, with D unresolved. The CDR3 region has the DNA TGTGCCAGCAGTGAAACTACTACCGGCACCGGGGAGCTGTTTTTT. Protein product: CASSETTTGTGELFF.